Each of the 8 T cell receptor beta chains below was sequenced from the same sample in a study of T cells in Graves' hyperthyroidism and ophthalmopathy. Amplification of TCR beta CDR3 regions was performed using RNA transcripts as template. HTBI primers were the set used in a first-round RT-PCR of the TCR CDR3. TCRdb reprocessed the multiplex PCR reads via MiXCR and lists one record per CDR3 protein. The data show about 590,000 distinct CDR3 sequences, 12% to 15% seen once. The sample was blood. Receptors were obtained from a woman aged 18-35 years with Graves' ophthalmopathy.

This clonotype has only a few counts. The V and J genes are TRBV20-1 and TRBJ2-7, with D maybe TRBD1 (5 bases). Germline-derived CDR1 and CDR2 are DFQATT and SNEGSKA (reference sequence). V was cut by 3 bases and J by 2 bases, with 23 bases left in between. CDR3 length equals 17 residues. DNA for the CDR3: TGCAGTGCTAGGGATGATTTTCAGGGCGCCTTCCCCTACGAGCAGTACTTC. This gives the protein CSARDDFQGAFPYEQYF.

The table lists this clonotype with many counts. This chain links TRBV20-1 with TRBJ2-5; 7 bases line up with TRBD2. Unmatched junction bases numbered 10, after V lost 5 bases and J lost 4 bases. Germline lookup yields CDR1 DFQATT and CDR2 SNEGSKA (reference sequence). The CDR3 sequence is 14 residues long. The CDR3 region is CSAPQRDTAETQYF. The CDR3 DNA sequence: TGCAGTGCTCCGCAGCGGGATACGGCAGAGACCCAGTACTTC.

This clonotype appeared many times. The chain is built from TRBV7-6 and TRBJ1-2, with D perhaps matching TRBD1 (6 bases). Germline-derived CDR1 and CDR2 are SGHVS and FNYEAQ. CDR3 size: 14 residues. Trimming took off 5 bases at V and 1 base at J, with 11 bases between the two ends. The CDR3 region has the DNA TGTGCCAGCAGCCCGGGGGGCGATAACTATGGCTACACCTTC. It specifies CASSPGGDNYGYTF.

This clonotype appeared a few times. This chain joins TRBV6-1 and TRBJ2-1; 14 bases map to TRBD2. In germline, CDR1 is MNHNS, CDR2 SASEGT. The trim removed 7 bases at V and 5 bases at J, leaving 1 base unmatched. CDR3 length: 14 amino acids. CDR3 coding DNA: TGTGCCAGCAAGACTAGCGGGAGGGACAATGAGCAGTTCTTC. Protein sequence: CASKTSGRDNEQFF.

V usage is TRBV28 and J usage is TRBJ2-3; D possibly matches TRBD1 or TRBD2 (5 bases each). Between the trimmed V and J ends, which lost 6 bases and 2 bases, there was a span of 18 bases. CDR1 and CDR2 (germline): MDHEN, SYDVKM. The CDR3 sequence is 16 residues long. CDR3 residues: CASSPLLGENTDTQYF. The CDR3 DNA follows: TGTGCCAGCAGCCCCCTACTAGGGGAGAACACAGATACGCAGTATTTT. Combining the CDR3 with reference TRBV28 and TRBJ2-3 gives the whole variable domain DVKVTQSSRYLVKRTGEKVFLECVQDMDHENMFWYRQDPGLGLRLIYFSYDVKMKEKGDIPEGYSVSREKKERFSLILESASTNQTSMYLCASSPLLGENTDTQYFGPGTRLTVL.

This clonotype appeared many times. The chain has TRBV20-1 and TRBJ1-1, with D perhaps matching TRBD1 (6 bases). The germline V and J ends were trimmed by 5 bases and 0 bases, with 22 bases remaining between them. CDR3 length: 17 residues. The V gene's germline CDR1 is DFQATT and CDR2 SNEGSKA (reference sequence). CDR3 DNA: TGCAGTGCTTCCGATGTTGGAGGGGGACTTATGAACACTGAAGCTTTCTTT. Protein sequence: CSASDVGGGLMNTEAFF.

This clonotype occurred many times. The chain uses TRBV19 and TRBJ1-1, with D perhaps matching TRBD1 (6 bases). The CDR3 length is 15 residues. Between the trimmed V and J ends, which lost 0 bases and 6 bases, there was a span of 14 bases. Per the germline V gene, CDR1 is LNHDA and CDR2 is SQIVND (reference sequence). As DNA, the CDR3 is TGTGCCAGTAGTATAGATACAACAGGGTCCGCTGAAGCTTTCTTT. Protein product: CASSIDTTGSAEAFF.

Points on this clonotype: This could be a read error, since a much larger clone is one nucleotide away. The gene calls are TRBV6-5 and TRBJ2-7, with D hard to call. The CDR3 is 15 residues long. The V end was cut by 0 bases, the J end by 9 bases, with 18 bases between. From germline, CDR1 is MNHEY and CDR2 SVGAGI. CDR3 loop: CASSYSVVNDPAQYF. The CDR3 DNA reads as TGTGCCAGCAGTTACTCGGTGGTCAATGACCCCGCGCAGTACTTC.